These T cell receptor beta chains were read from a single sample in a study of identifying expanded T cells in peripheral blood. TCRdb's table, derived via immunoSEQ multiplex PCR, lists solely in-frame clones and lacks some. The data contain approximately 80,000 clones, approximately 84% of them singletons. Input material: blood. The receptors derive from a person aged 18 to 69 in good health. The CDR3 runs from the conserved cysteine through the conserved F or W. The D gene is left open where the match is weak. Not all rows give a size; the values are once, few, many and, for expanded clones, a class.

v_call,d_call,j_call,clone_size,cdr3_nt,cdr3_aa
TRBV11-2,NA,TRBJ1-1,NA,TGTGCCAGCACTCCCCAGGCTGCCACTGAAGCTTTCTTT,CASTPQAATEAFF
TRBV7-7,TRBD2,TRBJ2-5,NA,TGTGCTAGCAGTCTCGGCCGGGAGGTAGAGACCCAGTACTTC,CASSLGREVETQYF
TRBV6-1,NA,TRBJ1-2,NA,TGTGCCAGCAGTGAAGTTGTAGCAAACTATGGCTACACCTTC,CASSEVVANYGYTF
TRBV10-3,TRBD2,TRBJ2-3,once,TGTGCCATCAGTGAGGGACTAGACGGCACAGATACGCAGTATTTT,CAISEGLDGTDTQYF
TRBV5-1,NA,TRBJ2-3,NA,TGCGCCAGCAGCTTGGGAACCGGCACAGATACGCAGTATTTT,CASSLGTGTDTQYF
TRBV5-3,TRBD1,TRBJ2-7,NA,TGTGCCAGAAGTCACAGGGGGCAACAGGGGTGGTACGAGCAGTACTTC,CARSHRGQQGWYEQYF
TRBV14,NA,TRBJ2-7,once,TGTGCCAGCAGCCAAGCGGGTTCGTTTAGCGGCGAGCAGTACTTC,CASSQAGSFSGEQYF
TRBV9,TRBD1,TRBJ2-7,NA,TGTGCCAGCAGCTCCCAGGGGGCCTACGAGCAGTACTTC,CASSSQGAYEQYF
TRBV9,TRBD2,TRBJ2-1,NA,TGTGCCCTGCGGGGGACTAGTACTGGGAATGAGCAGTTCTTC,CALRGTSTGNEQFF
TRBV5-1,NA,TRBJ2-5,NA,TGCGCCAGCAGCTTGGCTTCCGGGCACAGGGTCCAAGAGACCCAGTACTTC,CASSLASGHRVQETQYF
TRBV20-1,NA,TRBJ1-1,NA,TGCAGTGCTCGGGAGAACACTGAAGCTTTCTTT,CSARENTEAFF
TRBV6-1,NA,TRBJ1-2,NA,TGTGCCAGCAGTGAAGGCAGGGGTTATGGCTACACCTTC,CASSEGRGYGYTF
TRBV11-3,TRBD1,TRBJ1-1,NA,TGTGCCAGCAGCCCAGGGGGCGCGGGGAACACTGAAGCTTTCTTT,CASSPGGAGNTEAFF
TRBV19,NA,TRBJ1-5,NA,TGTGCCAGTAGTCCCTCTTCCGGGGCAAATCAGCCCCAGCATTTT,CASSPSSGANQPQHF
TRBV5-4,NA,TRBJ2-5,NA,TGTGCCAGCAGCCCCGCAGGGATCGGCCAAGAGACCCAGTACTTC,CASSPAGIGQETQYF
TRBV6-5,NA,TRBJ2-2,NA,TGTGCCATCAAGACAGTCGGGGCCGGGGAGCTGTTTTTT,CAIKTVGAGELFF
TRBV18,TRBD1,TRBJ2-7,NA,TGTGCCAGCTCACCGGGACAGGGGCCCCTTTTCCACGAGCAGTACTTC,CASSPGQGPLFHEQYF
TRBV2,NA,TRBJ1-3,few,TGTGCCAGCAGCGCAGGGGTGACTGGAAACACCATATATTTT,CASSAGVTGNTIYF
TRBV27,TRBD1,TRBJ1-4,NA,TGTGCCAGCAGGGGACAGTTTAATGAAAAACTGTTTTTT,CASRGQFNEKLFF
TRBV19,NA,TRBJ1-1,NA,TGTGCCAGTAGTATGAGGACTGAAGCTTTCTTT,CASSMRTEAFF
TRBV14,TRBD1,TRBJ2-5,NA,TGTGCCAGCAGCCAACTCGGGACAGGCGCAGAAGAGACCCAGTACTTC,CASSQLGTGAEETQYF
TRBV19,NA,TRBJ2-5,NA,TGTGCCAGTAGTACGTCGATTCAAGAGACCCAGTACTTC,CASSTSIQETQYF
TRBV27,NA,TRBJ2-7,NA,TGTGCCAGCAGTTTAAGGGTCCTCGGACAGTTCTCCTACGAGCAGTACTTC,CASSLRVLGQFSYEQYF
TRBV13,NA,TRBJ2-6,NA,TGTGCCAGCAGCCGGTCTGGGGCCAACGTCCTGACTTTC,CASSRSGANVLTF
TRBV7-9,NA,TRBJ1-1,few,TGTGCCAGCAGCGCCCCAGCACGCACTGAAGCTTTCTTT,CASSAPARTEAFF
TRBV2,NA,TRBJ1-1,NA,TGTGCCAGCAGTGTCCGGGAAACCGGGCCGCTAATGAACACTGAAGCTTTCTTT,CASSVRETGPLMNTEAFF
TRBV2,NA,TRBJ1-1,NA,TGTGCCAGCAGCAGGGTTACTGAAGCTTTCTTT,CASSRVTEAFF
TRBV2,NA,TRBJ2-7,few,TGTGCCAGCGCGACAGCTCGGTCCTACGAGCAGTACTTC,CASATARSYEQYF
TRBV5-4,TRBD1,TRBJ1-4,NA,TGTGCCAGCAGCCCTGGGACAGGTGATGAAAAACTGTTTTTT,CASSPGTGDEKLFF
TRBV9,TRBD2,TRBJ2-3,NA,TGTGCCAGCAGCGCCCTTGGGGTGCGGGATCTAGCGGGAGGATCCATCGCCGGTACGCAGTATTTT,CASSALGVRDLAGGSIAGTQYF
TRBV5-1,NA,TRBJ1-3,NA,TGCGCCAGCAGCTCACGGCCAAAGACAATAGGAAACACCATATATTTT,CASSSRPKTIGNTIYF
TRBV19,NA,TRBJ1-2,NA,TGTGCCAGTAGCAACCAGGGGATCTTGGTGGGCTACACCTTC,CASSNQGILVGYTF
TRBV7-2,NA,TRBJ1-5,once,TGTGCCAGCACCTTACAGGTTGATTTATATGGCAATCAGCCCCAGCATTTT,CASTLQVDLYGNQPQHF
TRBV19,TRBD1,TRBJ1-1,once,TGTGCCAGTAGAGACCGGGACAGGGGGCGGGAAGCTTTCTTT,CASRDRDRGREAFF
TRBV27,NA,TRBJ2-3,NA,TGTGCCAGCAGCTCCCCGGGACTCACAGATACGCAGTATTTT,CASSSPGLTDTQYF
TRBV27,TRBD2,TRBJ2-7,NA,TGTGCCAGCAGTTTCGCTAGCGGGAGGTCCGAGCAGTACTTC,CASSFASGRSEQYF
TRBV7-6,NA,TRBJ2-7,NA,TGCCCCCCCGGACGCAGACCAACCCGTCACTACGAGCAGTACTTC,CPPGRRPTRHYEQYF
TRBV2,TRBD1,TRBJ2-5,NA,TGTGCCAGCAGTGAAGGACAGGGGCCACGGACCCAGTACTTC,CASSEGQGPRTQYF
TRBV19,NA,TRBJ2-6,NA,TGTGCCAGTAGTATACAGGGTGGAGGCTCTGGGGCCAACGTCCTGACTTTC,CASSIQGGGSGANVLTF
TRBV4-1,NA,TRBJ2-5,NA,TGCGCCAGCAGCCAAGATCCGGGACGCGACCAAGAGACCCAGTACTTC,CASSQDPGRDQETQYF
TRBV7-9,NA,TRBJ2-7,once,TGTGCCAGCAGCCCCCGGGGATACGAGCAGTACTTC,CASSPRGYEQYF
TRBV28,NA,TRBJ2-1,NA,TGTGCCAGCAGTTTTCAGTACAATGAGCAGTTCTTC,CASSFQYNEQFF
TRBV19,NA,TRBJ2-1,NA,TGTGCCAGTAGCGCAGGGAGGACCTACAATGAGCAGTTCTTC,CASSAGRTYNEQFF
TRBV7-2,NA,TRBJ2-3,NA,TGTGCCAGCAGCTTTCTTAGTGGGGGGAGGACAGATACGCAGTATTTT,CASSFLSGGRTDTQYF
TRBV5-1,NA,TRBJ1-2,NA,TGCGCCAGCAGCTTGGATGGAGGGGCTACGGGGACCCATGGCTACACCTTC,CASSLDGGATGTHGYTF
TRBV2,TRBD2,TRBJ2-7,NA,TGTGCCAGCAGTGTGGATAGCGGGGCCTCCTACGAGCAGTACTTC,CASSVDSGASYEQYF
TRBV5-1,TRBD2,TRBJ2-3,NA,TGCGCCAGCAGCTTGGTAGCGGGAGACACAGATACGCAGTATTTT,CASSLVAGDTDTQYF
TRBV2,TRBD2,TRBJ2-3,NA,TGTGCCAGCAAAACCCTAGCGGGAGGGGCTGGAGATACGCAGTATTTT,CASKTLAGGAGDTQYF
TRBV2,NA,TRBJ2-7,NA,TGTGCCAGCAGCCGGTCCTACGAGCAGTACTTC,CASSRSYEQYF
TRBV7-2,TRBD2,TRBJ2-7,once,TGTGCCAGCAGCCACGGCGGGACTAGCGGGAGTCGGTACGAGCAGTACTTC,CASSHGGTSGSRYEQYF